The rows below give T cell receptor beta chains drawn from one sample of a study of blood T cells in healthy people across ages. MiXCR, applied by TCRdb to the 5' RACE reads, yields one record per CDR3 protein. The sample has more than 1,000,000 distinct CDR3 sequences; around 25% are singletons. A further study also used this sample, focusing on T cells of mothers and their children.

The sequencing sample was made of blood. The receptors come from a girl between 2 and 10 years old in good health. Each CDR3 is given with its conserved first and last residue. The order of the fields is D gene, V gene, clone size, J gene, CDR3 protein, CDR3 DNA. A D gene is named only where the DNA matches it firmly. Expanded clones get a size class; other rows say once, few or many, or leave the size out.

D gene: TRBD1; V gene: TRBV7-2; clone size: few; J gene: TRBJ1-6; CDR3 protein: CASSVGDSLDPLHF; CDR3 DNA: TGTGCCAGCAGCGTGGGGGACAGCTTAGACCCCCTCCACTTT
D gene: -; V gene: TRBV7-2; clone size: -; J gene: TRBJ2-1; CDR3 protein: CASSHQGSLNEQFF; CDR3 DNA: TGTGCCAGCAGCCATCAGGGGTCTCTAAATGAGCAGTTCTTC
D gene: TRBD2; V gene: TRBV3-1; clone size: few; J gene: TRBJ2-7; CDR3 protein: CASSQDRGLAYDEQYF; CDR3 DNA: TGTGCCAGCAGCCAAGACCGTGGACTAGCGTATGACGAGCAGTACTTC
D gene: TRBD2; V gene: TRBV20-1; clone size: few; J gene: TRBJ2-7; CDR3 protein: CSALSGNSYEQYF; CDR3 DNA: TGCAGTGCTCTAAGCGGGAACTCCTACGAGCAGTACTTC
D gene: TRBD2; V gene: TRBV7-8; clone size: -; J gene: TRBJ2-1; CDR3 protein: CASSFLITGRGDEQFF; CDR3 DNA: TGTGCCAGCAGCTTCTTAATTACCGGGAGGGGCGATGAGCAGTTCTTC
D gene: TRBD2; V gene: TRBV9; clone size: -; J gene: TRBJ2-4; CDR3 protein: CASSGGQLAGSQNIQYF; CDR3 DNA: TGTGCCAGCAGCGGGGGTCAACTAGCGGGGAGCCAAAACATTCAGTACTTC
D gene: -; V gene: TRBV20-1; clone size: few; J gene: TRBJ2-1; CDR3 protein: CSARDHGSRSYNEQFF; CDR3 DNA: TGCAGTGCTAGAGACCACGGGAGCCGCTCCTACAATGAGCAGTTCTTC
D gene: -; V gene: TRBV6-1; clone size: -; J gene: TRBJ1-2; CDR3 protein: CASSATQGYGYTF; CDR3 DNA: TGTGCCAGCAGTGCCACACAGGGTTATGGCTACACCTTC
D gene: -; V gene: TRBV10-3; clone size: few; J gene: TRBJ1-5; CDR3 protein: CAISESDRKNQPQHF; CDR3 DNA: TGTGCCATCAGTGAGTCCGACAGAAAGAATCAGCCCCAGCATTTT
D gene: TRBD1; V gene: TRBV24-1; clone size: -; J gene: TRBJ2-3; CDR3 protein: CATCETGVPDTQYF; CDR3 DNA: TGTGCCACCTGTGAGACAGGGGTCCCAGATACGCAGTATTTT
D gene: TRBD1; V gene: TRBV28; clone size: -; J gene: TRBJ1-4; CDR3 protein: CASSRGQGLPNEKLFF; CDR3 DNA: TGTGCCAGCAGCCGCGGACAGGGTTTGCCTAATGAAAAACTGTTTTTT
D gene: TRBD1; V gene: TRBV29-1; clone size: few; J gene: TRBJ2-4; CDR3 protein: CSVVAGQGNIQYF; CDR3 DNA: TGCAGCGTTGTTGCGGGACAGGGAAACATTCAGTACTTC
D gene: -; V gene: TRBV20-1; clone size: few; J gene: TRBJ2-5; CDR3 protein: CSARDLGGLGTQYF; CDR3 DNA: TGCAGTGCTAGAGATTTAGGGGGTTTGGGGACCCAGTACTTC
D gene: -; V gene: TRBV7-2; clone size: -; J gene: TRBJ2-1; CDR3 protein: CASSSGPPVSYNEQFF; CDR3 DNA: TGTGCCAGCAGCTCAGGACCCCCGGTGAGCTACAATGAGCAGTTCTTC
D gene: -; V gene: TRBV3-1; clone size: -; J gene: TRBJ2-1; CDR3 protein: CASSHRPGQTYNEQFF; CDR3 DNA: TGTGCCAGCAGCCACAGACCGGGACAAACTTACAATGAGCAGTTCTTC
D gene: -; V gene: TRBV27; clone size: -; J gene: TRBJ2-3; CDR3 protein: CASSFVSGTDTQYF; CDR3 DNA: TGTGCCAGCAGTTTCGTAAGCGGTACAGATACGCAGTATTTT
D gene: -; V gene: TRBV6-1; clone size: -; J gene: TRBJ2-5; CDR3 protein: CASSEEWPRGHF; CDR3 DNA: TGTGCCAGCAGTGAAGAGTGGCCCCGAGGACACTTC
D gene: TRBD2; V gene: TRBV19; clone size: -; J gene: TRBJ2-7; CDR3 protein: CASSRGLAAHSYEQYF; CDR3 DNA: TGTGCCAGTAGTCGGGGACTAGCAGCGCATTCTTACGAGCAGTACTTC
D gene: TRBD1; V gene: TRBV4-1; clone size: few; J gene: TRBJ1-1; CDR3 protein: CASSRSKEGAYSRETEAFF; CDR3 DNA: TGCGCCAGCAGCCGTTCCAAGGAGGGGGCTTACTCCCGGGAGACTGAAGCTTTCTTT
D gene: -; V gene: TRBV9; clone size: -; J gene: TRBJ2-5; CDR3 protein: CASSVSGVEETQYF; CDR3 DNA: TGTGCCAGCAGCGTTTCGGGGGTCGAAGAGACCCAGTACTTC
D gene: -; V gene: TRBV28; clone size: few; J gene: TRBJ2-3; CDR3 protein: CASSLRAFIGIGTDTQYF; CDR3 DNA: TGTGCCAGCAGTTTACGGGCTTTTATAGGGATCGGCACAGATACGCAGTATTTT
D gene: -; V gene: TRBV27; clone size: -; J gene: TRBJ1-1; CDR3 protein: CASLATGTTNTEAFF; CDR3 DNA: TGTGCCAGCCTAGCCACCGGGACAACGAACACTGAAGCTTTCTTT
D gene: -; V gene: TRBV4-2; clone size: -; J gene: TRBJ1-6; CDR3 protein: CASSQDESPLHF; CDR3 DNA: TGTGCCAGCAGCCAAGATGAGTCACCCCTCCACTTT
D gene: TRBD2; V gene: TRBV7-2; clone size: few; J gene: TRBJ2-5; CDR3 protein: CASSPLAGGFQETQYF; CDR3 DNA: TGTGCCAGCAGCCCCCTGGCGGGGGGTTTCCAAGAGACCCAGTACTTC
D gene: TRBD2; V gene: TRBV20-1; clone size: few; J gene: TRBJ2-1; CDR3 protein: CSARDRDSGNNEQFF; CDR3 DNA: TGCAGTGCTAGAGATAGGGATAGCGGGAATAATGAGCAGTTCTTC
D gene: -; V gene: TRBV12-5; clone size: few; J gene: TRBJ1-2; CDR3 protein: CASGRESGLNTF; CDR3 DNA: TGTGCTAGTGGTCGGGAATCGGGATTGAATACCTTC
D gene: TRBD1; V gene: TRBV12-3/TRBV12-4; clone size: -; J gene: TRBJ2-1; CDR3 protein: CASSLGTGIHNEQFF; CDR3 DNA: TGTGCCAGCAGTTTAGGGACAGGGATTCACAATGAGCAGTTCTTC
D gene: -; V gene: TRBV29-1; clone size: few; J gene: TRBJ1-1; CDR3 protein: CSGISGGTEAFF; CDR3 DNA: TGCAGCGGTATCTCCGGAGGGACTGAAGCTTTCTTT
D gene: TRBD2; V gene: TRBV7-9; clone size: -; J gene: TRBJ2-1; CDR3 protein: CASSTRLAGGYEQFF; CDR3 DNA: TGTGCCAGCAGCACAAGACTAGCGGGAGGATATGAGCAGTTCTTC
D gene: TRBD2; V gene: TRBV10-3; clone size: -; J gene: TRBJ2-3; CDR3 protein: CAGRLAGGDTQYF; CDR3 DNA: TGTGCCGGACGACTAGCGGGGGGGGATACGCAGTATTTT
D gene: TRBD2; V gene: TRBV20-1; clone size: -; J gene: TRBJ2-7; CDR3 protein: CSARALAGGPYEQYF; CDR3 DNA: TGCAGTGCTAGAGCCCTAGCGGGGGGCCCCTACGAGCAGTACTTC
D gene: -; V gene: TRBV4-3; clone size: -; J gene: TRBJ2-7; CDR3 protein: CASSQDPAGSSYEQYF; CDR3 DNA: TGCGCCAGCAGCCAAGATCCGGCGGGGAGCTCCTACGAGCAGTACTTC
D gene: TRBD1; V gene: TRBV24-1; clone size: -; J gene: TRBJ1-2; CDR3 protein: CATSDRQGYGYTF; CDR3 DNA: TGTGCCACCAGTGACCGACAGGGGTATGGCTACACCTTC
D gene: TRBD1; V gene: TRBV4-3; clone size: -; J gene: TRBJ1-2; CDR3 protein: CASSQDSTDRGFYGYTF; CDR3 DNA: TGCGCCAGCAGCCAAGATTCCACGGACAGGGGATTCTATGGCTACACCTTC
D gene: -; V gene: TRBV5-1; clone size: few; J gene: TRBJ2-7; CDR3 protein: CASSLDWNSYEQYF; CDR3 DNA: TGCGCCAGCAGCTTGGACTGGAACTCCTACGAGCAGTACTTC
D gene: TRBD1; V gene: TRBV12-3/TRBV12-4; clone size: -; J gene: TRBJ1-2; CDR3 protein: CASRYGQAGGYTF; CDR3 DNA: TGTGCCAGCAGATATGGACAGGCTGGGGGCTACACCTTC
D gene: -; V gene: TRBV5-1; clone size: -; J gene: TRBJ1-1; CDR3 protein: CASTPLSGTEAFF; CDR3 DNA: TGCGCCAGCACCCCATTGAGCGGCACTGAAGCTTTCTTT
D gene: TRBD1; V gene: TRBV10-3; clone size: -; J gene: TRBJ2-5; CDR3 protein: CAIRDSGQDQETQYF; CDR3 DNA: TGTGCCATCAGAGACTCTGGACAGGACCAAGAGACCCAGTACTTC